This entry is about one T cell receptor (beta chain). The germline V and J ends were trimmed by 0 bases and 3 bases, with 19 bases remaining between them. Germline V gene sequence: CDR1 SGHDT, CDR2 YYEEEE. CDR3 length equals 18 residues. This sample is part of a study of blood T cell repertoires in COVID-19. Clones were read by immunoSEQ multiplex PCR, and TCRdb kept only the in-frame ones, dropping some. The table lists about 95,000 clones, roughly 81% of them singletons. This clonotype originated in a man aged 80 or over with COVID-19, enrolled during active disease. The sample was peripheral blood. This chain links TRBV5-6 with TRBJ2-1; tentatively, D is TRBD2 (7 bases). The CDR3 coding sequence is TGTGCCAGCAGCTTGGTGACTTTTGGGGGGGCAATCTACAATGAGCAGTTCTTC. It specifies CASSLVTFGGAIYNEQFF.